These 28 T cell receptor beta chains came from one sample sequenced in a study of early T cells in non-severe SARS-CoV-2 infection. TCRdb processed the 5' RACE reads anew with MiXCR; each CDR3 protein has one entry. The sample has about 50,000 distinct CDR3 sequences; about 12% are singletons. Sample: whole blood, taken at baseline. The receptors derive from an adult who was a healthcare worker with PCR-confirmed SARS-CoV-2 infection or an uninfected control (not recorded which).

This clonotype appeared many times. This chain links TRBV29-1 with TRBJ2-1; D perhaps matches TRBD2 (6 bases). The ends were cut back, 4 bases at V and 4 bases at J, with 14 bases in the middle. Germline V gene lookup returns CDR1 SQVTM and CDR2 ANQGSEA. The CDR3 runs to 14 residues. The CDR3 bases are TGCAGCGTTGGCGGGGAGGCCCTATACAATGAGCAGTTCTTC. Translating it yields CSVGGEALYNEQFF.

This clonotype was seen more than once but under ten times. V is TRBV18 and J is TRBJ2-3; no definite D call. This CDR3 comprises 17 residues. V lost 2 bases, J lost 0 bases, and 15 bases lay in between. CDR1 is KGHSH and CDR2 is LQKENI in the germline V gene. The CDR3 coding sequence is TGTGCCAGCTCACCATCGGGCGCCAGATCTAGCACAGATACGCAGTATTTT. It codes for CASSPSGARSSTDTQYF.

This clonotype has a handful of counts. The V gene is TRBV12-3 or TRBV12-4, the J gene TRBJ1-1; D unresolved. V lost 5 bases and J 0 bases, leaving 4 bases between the germline ends. The CDR3 is made up of 12 amino acids. The CDR3 loop reads CASSRMNTEAFF. CDR3 DNA sequence: TGTGCCAGCAGTCGCATGAACACTGAAGCTTTCTTT.

This clonotype has at least ten counts. The chain employs TRBV4-2 and TRBJ2-7, with D unclear. Trimming took 0 bases from V and 0 from J, leaving 6 bases between them. In germline, CDR1 is LGHNA, CDR2 YNFKEQ. The CDR3 consists of 14 residues. CDR3 in amino acids: CASSQDRSSYEQYF. The CDR3 DNA is TGTGCCAGCAGCCAAGATAGGAGCTCCTACGAGCAGTACTTC.

This rearrangement joins TRBV7-2 to TRBJ2-1, with 12 bases that match TRBD1. The trim removed 4 bases at V and 7 bases at J, leaving 5 bases unmatched. From germline, CDR1 is SGHTA and CDR2 FQGNSA. The CDR3 runs 15 residues. This CDR3 is CASSSGTGGRNEQFF. As DNA, the CDR3 is TGTGCCAGCAGCTCCGGGACAGGGGGCAGGAATGAGCAGTTCTTC.

The rearrangement joins TRBV7-8 to TRBJ2-3; possible D gene TRBD2, 6 bases. Germline V gene sequence: CDR1 SGHVS, CDR2 FQNEAQ. Trimming removed 4 bases at V and 3 bases at J, with 11 bases between. The CDR3 runs 14 residues. In nucleotides, the CDR3 is TGTGCCAGCAGCTACGGCCGGGGGACAGATACGCAGTATTTT. Translating it yields CASSYGRGTDTQYF.

This clonotype was seen ten or more times. The chain is built from TRBV29-1 and TRBJ2-7; the D is unclear. In germline, CDR1 is SQVTM, CDR2 ANQGSEA. The length of the CDR3 is 11 residues. The germline V and J ends were trimmed by 4 bases and 2 bases, with 6 bases remaining between them. For the CDR3, the DNA is TGCAGCGTTGGACAAGCCTACGAGCAGTACTTC. Encoded protein: CSVGQAYEQYF.

This chain links TRBV28 with TRBJ2-1; D not resolved. Germline-derived CDR1 and CDR2 are MDHEN and SYDVKM. V lost 5 bases and J lost 4, with 9 bases in between. The CDR3 contains 13 residues. The CDR3 reads CASSPDPYNEQFF. The CDR3 nucleotides are TGTGCCAGCAGTCCGGACCCTTACAATGAGCAGTTCTTC. Full variable domain (remainder filled in from reference TRBV28 and TRBJ2-1): DVKVTQSSRYLVKRTGEKVFLECVQDMDHENMFWYRQDPGLGLRLIYFSYDVKMKEKGDIPEGYSVSREKKERFSLILESASTNQTSMYLCASSPDPYNEQFFGPGTRLTVL.

The V call is TRBV7-2, the J call TRBJ2-7; TRBD1 matches at 11 bases. The CDR3 totals 15 residues. Germline-derived CDR1 and CDR2 are SGHTA and FQGNSA. V lost 7 bases and J lost 4; bases outside the gene matches: 9. The CDR3 region is CASTQGGTGGYEQYF. The CDR3 nucleotides read TGTGCCAGCACCCAAGGGGGGACAGGGGGATACGAGCAGTACTTC.

This chain connects TRBV12-2 to TRBJ2-3; the table gives TRBD2 as D, unverified against the DNA. TRBV12-2 is tagged as a pseudogene. The CDR3 has 23 amino acids. CDR3 loop: CASRLVPSGSPLGHPFSTDTQYF. CDR3 DNA: TGTGCAAGTCGCTTGGTACCTAGCGGGAGTCCTTTAGGTCACCCGTTTAGCACAGATACGCAGTATTTT.

CDR3 coding DNA: TGTGCCAGCAGCCCTTTAGCGGGAACAATCCACGAGCAGTACTTC. Protein product: CASSPLAGTIHEQYF. The chain employs TRBV11-2 and TRBJ2-7, with TRBD2 matching 8 bases. The CDR3 contains 15 residues. Unmatched junction bases numbered 11, after V lost 5 bases and J lost 5 bases. Germline CDR1 and CDR2: SGHAT and FQNNGV.

The chain combines TRBV5-6 with TRBJ1-2; maybe TRBD1 (6 bases). Per germline, CDR1 SGHDT and CDR2 YYEEEE. The CDR3 length is 16 residues. V was cut by 2 bases and J by 5 bases, with 19 bases left in between. The CDR3 nucleotides read TGTGCCAGCAGCTTCCCCGGGGCACAGGGAAGGTATGGCTACACCTTC. This gives the protein CASSFPGAQGRYGYTF. The full variable domain, its missing parts supplied by reference TRBV5-6 and TRBJ1-2, is DAGVTQSPTHLIKTRGQQVTLRCSPKSGHDTVSWYQQALGQGPQFIFQYYEEEERQRGNFPDRFSGHQFPNYSSELNVNALLLGDSALYLCASSFPGAQGRYGYTFGSGTRLTVV.

In its sample, this clonotype was seen a few times. The chain has TRBV19 and TRBJ1-1; D unclear. This CDR3 comprises 14 residues. CDR1 and CDR2 from the germline V gene are LNHDA and SQIVND (reference sequence). Trimming removed 7 bases from V and 0 bases from J, with 12 bases in between. The CDR3: CASKVSAMNTEAFF. In DNA form, the CDR3 reads TGTGCCAGTAAGGTCAGCGCCATGAACACTGAAGCTTTCTTT.

J is TRBJ2-2 and V is TRBV7-2; 9 bases are a match to TRBD2. This CDR3 is 16 amino acids long. V dropped 7 bases and J dropped 3; count of bases not matched to a gene: 9. Per germline, CDR1 SGHTA and CDR2 FQGNSA. CDR3 region: CASKSGRLADTGELFF. The CDR3 nucleotides are TGTGCCAGCAAAAGCGGGCGACTAGCGGACACCGGGGAGCTGTTTTTT.

This chain connects TRBV28 to TRBJ2-7; 8 bases agree with TRBD2. The germline gives CDR1 MDHEN, CDR2 SYDVKM. This CDR3 region has 17 residues. The V and J ends lost 6 bases and 4 bases, in that order; junction bases with no gene match: 17. The CDR3 loop reads CASRREARWATTYEQYF. In DNA form, the CDR3 reads TGTGCCAGCAGGCGGGAGGCGAGGTGGGCAACGACGTACGAGCAGTACTTC.

The V gene is TRBV20-1, the J gene TRBJ2-7; TRBD1 matches 8 bases. This CDR3 is 14 amino acids long. The V segment lost 5 bases and the J segment 2 bases; nucleotides outside the gene matches: 8. CDR1 DFQATT and CDR2 SNEGSKA come from the germline V gene (reference sequence). The CDR3 is CSASDRVRPYEQYF. The DNA of the CDR3 is TGCAGTGCTTCGGACAGGGTGAGACCCTACGAGCAGTACTTC.

This clonotype was recorded at least ten times. The chain recombines TRBV25-1 with TRBJ2-7; D tentatively fits TRBD1 or TRBD2 (5 bases each). This CDR3 comprises 17 residues. V was cut by 0 bases and J by 5 bases, with 20 bases left in between. Germline lookup yields CDR1 MGHDK and CDR2 SYGVNS. CDR3 sequence: CASSEYHPLGLGDEQYF. Here the CDR3 DNA reads TGTGCCAGCAGTGAATACCACCCCCTAGGGCTGGGGGACGAGCAGTACTTC.

The chain employs TRBV12-3 or TRBV12-4 and TRBJ2-7; 7 bases agree with TRBD1. Trimming at V came to 8 bases and at J to 5 bases, leaving 9 bases not matched to a gene. The CDR3 is 13 residues long. CDR3 residues: CASGTTGSHEQYF. The CDR3 DNA is TGTGCCAGCGGGACGACAGGGTCCCACGAGCAGTACTTC.

This clonotype was seen only a few times. The chain employs TRBV9 and TRBJ2-2, with D tentatively TRBD2 (5 bases). Trimming left V 2 bases short and J 4 bases short, with 12 bases between. CDR3 size: 15 residues. Germline values: CDR1 SGDLS, CDR2 YYNGEE. CDR3 sequence: CASSVSSAPTGELFF. The CDR3, as DNA: TGTGCCAGCAGCGTCAGTAGCGCTCCCACCGGGGAGCTGTTTTTT.

This clonotype was counted once. This likely comes from a read error, as the CDR3 has no conserved phenylalanine or tryptophan at its end. The rearrangement joins TRBV29-1 to TRBJ2-2; D may be TRBD2 (5 bases). Between the trimmed V and J ends, which lost 4 bases and 7 bases, there was a span of 13 bases. The CDR3 has 13 residues. Germline values: CDR1 SQVTM, CDR2 ANQGSEA. For the CDR3, the DNA is TGCAGCGTTGGGGGAGTTCATTTCGGGGAGCTGTTTTCT. Translating it yields CSVGGVHFGELFS.

This clonotype was observed a few times. V usage is TRBV10-3 and J usage is TRBJ1-5; D uncertain. V lost 3 bases and J lost 4, with 13 bases in between. CDR1 and CDR2 (germline): ENHRY, SYGVKD. CDR3 length: 15 amino acids. CDR3 in DNA: TGTGCCATCAGTGATTCCGCGCGGACGAATCAGCCCCAGCATTTT. Its translation is CAISDSARTNQPQHF.

This clonotype appeared many times. The V call is TRBV6-5, the J call TRBJ1-1, with D possibly TRBD1 on 5 matching bases. The CDR3 is made up of 13 amino acids. Germline V CDR1 and CDR2: MNHEY, SVGAGI. Trimming removed 6 bases at V and 4 bases at J, with 12 bases between. The CDR3 DNA sequence: TGTGCCAGCAGCCTAACGGGGGGCACTGAAGCTTTCTTT. This gives the protein CASSLTGGTEAFF.

The chain recombines TRBV18 with TRBJ2-7, with a possible D match to TRBD2 (7 bases). This CDR3 has 12 amino acids. V gave up 10 bases and J gave up 2 bases, with 12 bases separating them. Germline V gene sequence: CDR1 KGHSH, CDR2 LQKENI. The CDR3, as DNA: TGTGCCACCCGGGGGGACACCTACGAGCAGTACTTC. Translation gives CATRGDTYEQYF.

This clonotype occurred many times. The genes are TRBV7-2 and TRBJ2-5, with D possibly matching TRBD2 (5 bases). V lost 7 bases and J 5 bases, leaving 23 bases between the germline ends. The CDR3 spans 16 residues. Germline CDR1 is SGHTA and CDR2 is FQGNSA. CDR3 sequence: CASTIDYPSMRETQYF. CDR3 bases: TGTGCCAGCACCATTGATTACCCTAGCATGAGGGAGACCCAGTACTTC.

This clonotype appeared a few times. V usage is TRBV11-3 and J usage is TRBJ2-1, with 9 nucleotides matching TRBD2. The CDR3 length is 17 residues. Germline trimming cut 4 bases from V and 6 bases from J; bases unmatched to any gene: 13. Germline CDR1 is SGHNT and CDR2 is YENEEA. The CDR3 sequence: CASSSSMVSGGSNEQFF. CDR3 nucleotide sequence: TGTGCCAGCAGCTCGAGTATGGTTAGCGGGGGCTCCAATGAGCAGTTCTTC.

This clonotype showed up just a few times. This rearrangement joins TRBV7-6 to TRBJ1-5, with TRBD1 as a possible D gene (5 bases). CDR1 and CDR2 (germline): SGHVS, FNYEAQ. The CDR3 consists of 13 residues. The ends were cut back, 1 base at V and 5 bases at J, with 6 bases in the middle. In nucleotides, the CDR3 is TGTGCCAGCAGCTTAGGGACACATCAGCCCCAGCATTTT. This sequence encodes CASSLGTHQPQHF.

The chain is built from TRBV6-4 and TRBJ1-1; D gene ambiguous. Trimming cost V 4 bases and J 3 bases, with 9 bases left between them. The germline CDR1 and CDR2 sequences are MRHNA and SNTAGT. The CDR3 spans 13 residues. Written as DNA, the CDR3 is TGTGCCAGCAGTGTCGAGGGTCACACTGAAGCTTTCTTT. Residues: CASSVEGHTEAFF.

This clonotype appeared many times. The rearrangement joins TRBV5-6 to TRBJ2-1; D is possibly TRBD2 (5 bases). Germline CDR1 and CDR2: SGHDT and YYEEEE. The CDR3 runs 12 residues. The V and J ends lost 3 bases and 7 bases respectively, with 8 bases between them. CDR3: CASSSLANEQFF. DNA for the CDR3: TGTGCCAGCAGCTCGTTAGCGAATGAGCAGTTCTTC.